Listed here is a single T cell receptor (beta chain). Antigen unknown. This specimen belongs to a study of chemoradiotherapy in HPV16-positive cancers. Points from the study as a whole: The functional HPV-specific definition rests on just two HPV16-positive patients.

The CDR3 loop spans 20 amino acids. Germline CDR1 is SGHTA and CDR2 is FQGNSA. With 0 bases clipped from V and 0 bases from J, the junction kept 13 bases outside the gene matches. Measured with immunoSEQ multiplex PCR; TCRdb has only the in-frame clones, and not every one. The table has 750 to 900 clones, approximately 87% seen once. The chain is built from TRBV7-2 and TRBJ2-5; 10 bases are shared with TRBD2. The sample in question was tumor tissue, obtained from a patient who underwent chemoradiotherapy. The TCR was taken from a human donor with HPV-associated anogenital cancer. CDR3 loop: CASSLAMVIAGGVYQETQYF. For the CDR3, the DNA is TGTGCCAGCAGCTTAGCAATGGTGATAGCGGGGGGTGTGTACCAAGAGACCCAGTACTTC.